These T cell receptor beta chains were read from a single sample in a study of vaccination and CD4 T cells after COVID-19. TCRdb analysed the PCR reads with MiXCR anew, one entry per CDR3 protein. The table has about 23,000 distinct CDR3 sequences, approximately 44% seen once. No antigen is known for these receptors. The source was CD4+ T cells from blood, cultured in vitro, collected before SARS-CoV-2 vaccination. The receptors stem from a human donor who received a COVID-19 vaccine. The CDR3 runs from the conserved cysteine through the conserved F or W. A D gene is named only where the DNA matches it firmly. Size tells how often a clone was seen (once, few, many) or the class of an expanded clone, and some rows leave it out.

d_gene: -; abundance: -; v_gene: TRBV6-5; j_gene: TRBJ1-6; CDR3nt: TGTGCCAGCAGTTACGGCTCCTATAATTCACCCCTCCACTTT; CDR3aa: CASSYGSYNSPLHF
d_gene: TRBD1; abundance: -; v_gene: TRBV12-3/TRBV12-4; j_gene: TRBJ2-2; CDR3nt: TGTGCCAGCAGGCGGGCAGGGGGCAACACCGGGGAGCTGTTTTTT; CDR3aa: CASRRAGGNTGELFF
d_gene: -; abundance: -; v_gene: TRBV20-1; j_gene: TRBJ1-5; CDR3nt: TGCAGTGCTAGAGATCAAAACTCCCGTTGGAATCAGCCCCAGCATTTT; CDR3aa: CSARDQNSRWNQPQHF
d_gene: -; abundance: -; v_gene: TRBV20-1; j_gene: TRBJ2-1; CDR3nt: TGCAGTGCTAACCGGGACACTACCTACAATGAGCAGTTCTTC; CDR3aa: CSANRDTTYNEQFF
d_gene: -; abundance: -; v_gene: TRBV15; j_gene: TRBJ1-4; CDR3nt: TGTGCCACCAGCAGTAATACAGGGACAAATGAAAAACTGTTTTTT; CDR3aa: CATSSNTGTNEKLFF
d_gene: TRBD1; abundance: -; v_gene: TRBV7-8; j_gene: TRBJ1-2; CDR3nt: TGTGCCAGCAGCTGGGGACAGTATGGCTACACCTTC; CDR3aa: CASSWGQYGYTF
d_gene: -; abundance: -; v_gene: TRBV12-3/TRBV12-4; j_gene: TRBJ2-2; CDR3nt: TGTGCCAGCAGTTTCATGCCCGGAGGGGCCGGCGGGGAGCTGTTTTTT; CDR3aa: CASSFMPGGAGGELFF
d_gene: -; abundance: few; v_gene: TRBV24-1; j_gene: TRBJ2-3; CDR3nt: TGTGCCACCAGTGAGAATGGGGCGTACACAGATACGCAGTATTTT; CDR3aa: CATSENGAYTDTQYF
d_gene: TRBD1; abundance: few; v_gene: TRBV19; j_gene: TRBJ2-7; CDR3nt: TGTGCCAGTAGTATACAGGGGGCCAACTACGAGCAGTACTTC; CDR3aa: CASSIQGANYEQYF
d_gene: TRBD1; abundance: few; v_gene: TRBV2; j_gene: TRBJ1-5; CDR3nt: TGTGCCAGCAGAGTGACAGGGGCTCAGCCCCAGCATTTT; CDR3aa: CASRVTGAQPQHF
d_gene: TRBD1; abundance: -; v_gene: TRBV7-8; j_gene: TRBJ1-5; CDR3nt: TGTGCCAGCAGCTTAGAGGGGGACAGGGAATACAATCAGCCCCAGCATTTT; CDR3aa: CASSLEGDREYNQPQHF
d_gene: TRBD1; abundance: -; v_gene: TRBV27; j_gene: TRBJ2-7; CDR3nt: TGTGCCAGCAGTTCTTATCGGACAGGGGCCTTCTACGAGCAGTACTTC; CDR3aa: CASSSYRTGAFYEQYF
d_gene: -; abundance: -; v_gene: TRBV4-1; j_gene: TRBJ1-4; CDR3nt: TGCGCCAGCAGCCTAGACAGAACTAATGAAAAACTGTTTTTT; CDR3aa: CASSLDRTNEKLFF
d_gene: TRBD1; abundance: -; v_gene: TRBV5-1; j_gene: TRBJ1-1; CDR3nt: TGCGCCAGCAGCCGCACCCCACAGGGGGCGCAGGACACTGAAGCTTTCTTT; CDR3aa: CASSRTPQGAQDTEAFF
d_gene: TRBD1; abundance: -; v_gene: TRBV20-1; j_gene: TRBJ2-5; CDR3nt: TGCAGTGCTATGGACAGGGATCAAGAGACCCAGTACTTC; CDR3aa: CSAMDRDQETQYF
d_gene: TRBD2; abundance: -; v_gene: TRBV20-1; j_gene: TRBJ2-3; CDR3nt: TGCAGTGCTAGTTCCAGTCTAGCGGGGGGGCCTCCAGATACGCAGTATTTT; CDR3aa: CSASSSLAGGPPDTQYF
d_gene: -; abundance: few; v_gene: TRBV20-1; j_gene: TRBJ2-5; CDR3nt: TGCAGTGCCTATAAAGAGACCCAGTACTTC; CDR3aa: CSAYKETQYF
d_gene: -; abundance: few; v_gene: TRBV20-1; j_gene: TRBJ2-5; CDR3nt: TGCAGTGCTAGCGGGGAAGAGACCCAGTACTTC; CDR3aa: CSASGEETQYF
d_gene: -; abundance: -; v_gene: TRBV12-3/TRBV12-4; j_gene: TRBJ1-5; CDR3nt: TGTGCCAGCACCTATTCGCAGGGAGTTGGCAATCAGCCCCAGCATTTT; CDR3aa: CASTYSQGVGNQPQHF
d_gene: -; abundance: -; v_gene: TRBV19; j_gene: TRBJ1-5; CDR3nt: TGTGCCACGACCACCATGGGGAGGGGTGGAAATCAGCCCCAGCATTTT; CDR3aa: CATTTMGRGGNQPQHF
d_gene: TRBD2; abundance: -; v_gene: TRBV20-1; j_gene: TRBJ2-3; CDR3nt: TGCAGTGCTAGAGATGCAGGGCTAGCGGTATCAGATACGCAGTATTTT; CDR3aa: CSARDAGLAVSDTQYF
d_gene: -; abundance: -; v_gene: TRBV19; j_gene: TRBJ1-5; CDR3nt: TGTGCCAGTAGTTCTGCCCCAAACAGGAAGAGCAATCAGCCCCAGCATTTT; CDR3aa: CASSSAPNRKSNQPQHF
d_gene: -; abundance: once; v_gene: TRBV4-1; j_gene: TRBJ1-6; CDR3nt: TGCGCCAGCAGCCCCCTCGAACAGCCTAATTCACCCCTCCACTTT; CDR3aa: CASSPLEQPNSPLHF
d_gene: TRBD1; abundance: -; v_gene: TRBV20-1; j_gene: TRBJ1-6; CDR3nt: TGCAGTGCTAGTGGGACAGATCGCAGGGCCCTCCACTTT; CDR3aa: CSASGTDRRALHF
d_gene: -; abundance: few; v_gene: TRBV7-2; j_gene: TRBJ2-3; CDR3nt: TGTGCCAGCAGCTTAGGGGCAAACACAGATACGCAGTATTTT; CDR3aa: CASSLGANTDTQYF
d_gene: TRBD2; abundance: few; v_gene: TRBV2; j_gene: TRBJ2-3; CDR3nt: TGTGCCAGCAGTGGACTAGCTAGCACAGATACGCAGTATTTT; CDR3aa: CASSGLASTDTQYF
d_gene: -; abundance: -; v_gene: TRBV12-3/TRBV12-4; j_gene: TRBJ1-5; CDR3nt: TGTGCCAGCAGTTTGTCAGGTGATCAGCCCCAGCATTTT; CDR3aa: CASSLSGDQPQHF
d_gene: TRBD1; abundance: -; v_gene: TRBV10-2; j_gene: TRBJ1-2; CDR3nt: TGCGCCAGCAGTGGATTAGGACAGGGGGTAGCCGGCTACACCTTC; CDR3aa: CASSGLGQGVAGYTF
d_gene: -; abundance: once; v_gene: TRBV24-1; j_gene: TRBJ2-1; CDR3nt: TGTGCCACCAGTGATTTGAACCGGGGTTGGCACAATGAGCAGTTCTTC; CDR3aa: CATSDLNRGWHNEQFF